Presented here are 25 T cell receptor beta chains from one specimen sequenced in a study of beta chain features in type 1 diabetes. All of the isolated RNA was reverse transcribed, so expressed TCRB transcripts were sequenced. Clones were read by immunoSEQ multiplex PCR, and TCRdb kept only the in-frame ones, dropping some. The sample shows nearly 250,000 clones, about 63% of them seen only once. Sequencing was done on a sample of naive CD4+ T cells from blood. The receptors were gathered from a man younger than 40 in good health.

This clone came up a few times. The chain has TRBV20-1 and TRBJ2-1; no firm D call. The germline CDR1 and CDR2 sequences are DFQATT and SNEGSKA (reference sequence). Trimming took 0 bases from V and 7 from J, leaving 4 bases between them. This CDR3 region has 11 residues. The CDR3 coding sequence is TGCAGTGCTAGAGATATGAATGAGCAGTTCTTC. Translating gives CSARDMNEQFF.

The chain is built from TRBV4-1 and TRBJ2-1, with D perhaps TRBD1 (5 bases). The CDR3 is 16 residues long. V lost 0 bases and J 0 bases, leaving 9 bases between the germline ends. Germline assignment: CDR1 MGHRA and CDR2 YSYEKL. In DNA, the CDR3 is TGCGCCAGCAGCCAAGATGGGCAGGGCTCCTACAATGAGCAGTTCTTC. Residues: CASSQDGQGSYNEQFF.

The gene calls are TRBV30 and TRBJ2-3, with D uncertain. Germline loops: CDR1 GTSNPN, CDR2 SVGIG (reference sequence). Trimming removed 0 bases at V and 2 bases at J, with 9 bases between. The CDR3 runs to 14 residues. This chain's CDR3 is CAWSVQLVTDTQYF. The CDR3 nucleotides read TGTGCCTGGAGTGTACAGCTAGTCACAGATACGCAGTATTTT.

This clone was seen only a few times. This chain joins TRBV29-1 and TRBJ2-1, with D unclear. CDR1 SQVTM and CDR2 ANQGSEA come from the germline V gene. V gave up 6 bases and J gave up 6 bases, with 9 bases separating them. This CDR3 is 11 amino acids long. The CDR3 DNA is TGCAGCGTGTCTAGGAGCAATGAGCAGTTCTTC. It encodes CSVSRSNEQFF.

CDR3 DNA sequence: TGTGCCAGCAGCCCCCCTGGGAGAGTTTTAGTCGATGAGCAGTTCTTC. As protein: CASSPPGRVLVDEQFF. The chain couples TRBV7-2 to TRBJ2-1; D perhaps matches TRBD2 (5 bases). Deletions cut 5 bases from V and 8 bases from J, with 22 bases between. Per the germline V gene, CDR1 is SGHTA and CDR2 is FQGNSA. CDR3 length equals 16 residues.

The gene calls are TRBV29-1 and TRBJ2-7; D is perhaps TRBD2 (6 bases). Germline CDR1 and CDR2: SQVTM and ANQGSEA. The CDR3 length is 11 residues. Trimming removed 7 bases from V and 4 bases from J, with 11 bases in between. CDR3 residues: CSGTTEYEQYF. The DNA of the CDR3 is TGCAGCGGGACTACAGAATACGAGCAGTACTTC.

The chain links TRBV30 to TRBJ2-4, with D possibly TRBD1 on 5 matching bases. Germline lookup yields CDR1 GTSNPN and CDR2 SVGIG (reference sequence). The CDR3 totals 14 residues. With 0 bases removed from V and 2 bases from J, the gap between germline ends came to 8 bases. The CDR3 here is CAWSVGVTKNIQYF. The CDR3 bases are TGTGCCTGGAGTGTAGGGGTTACCAAAAACATTCAGTACTTC.

This clone was counted a few times. J is TRBJ2-1 and V is TRBV29-1, with 10 bases identical to TRBD1. V lost 5 bases to trimming and J lost 8 bases; unmatched junction nucleotides: 9. The germline V gene has CDR1 SQVTM and CDR2 ANQGSEA. The CDR3 covers 14 residues. The CDR3 nucleotides read TGCAGCGTTACTCGGGACAGGGGCGGGGATGAGCAGTTCTTC. Translating gives CSVTRDRGGDEQFF.

DNA for the CDR3: TGTGCCACCAGCAGAGATGGCAGGTTCAGCTCCTACGAGCAGTACTTC. The encoded protein is CATSRDGRFSSYEQYF. This rearrangement joins TRBV15 to TRBJ2-7, with D uncertain. Germline CDR1 is LNHNV and CDR2 is YYDKDF (reference sequence). CDR3 length: 16 amino acids. V was pared by 0 bases and J by 0 bases, with 12 bases between.

This chain connects TRBV29-1 to TRBJ2-1, with D uncertain. V shed 6 bases and J shed 6 bases, with 18 bases lying between them. The CDR3 runs to 14 residues. The germline V gene encodes CDR1 SQVTM and CDR2 ANQGSEA. The CDR3 reads CSVSISLIANEQFF. The CDR3 DNA is TGCAGCGTCAGTATATCCCTCATTGCCAATGAGCAGTTCTTC.

The chain links TRBV5-6 to TRBJ2-3; 8 bases agree with TRBD2. V dropped 0 bases and J dropped 0; count of bases not matched to a gene: 12. Germline V gene lookup returns CDR1 SGHDT and CDR2 YYEEEE. CDR3 length equals 19 residues. CDR3 sequence: CASSLAVYLASGSTDTQYF. For the CDR3, the DNA is TGTGCCAGCAGCTTGGCCGTCTACTTAGCTAGCGGGAGCACAGATACGCAGTATTTT.

The rearrangement joins TRBV11-2 to TRBJ1-1; 8 nucleotides match TRBD1. V was clipped by 1 base and J by 3 bases; unmatched bases: 4. The CDR3 extends over 15 amino acids. CDR1 is SGHAT and CDR2 is FQNNGV in the germline V gene. The CDR3 coding sequence is TGTGCCAGCAGCTTAGCAGGGGGCGGGTACACTGAAGCTTTCTTT. Encoded protein: CASSLAGGGYTEAFF.

The chain employs TRBV30 and TRBJ1-1; D uncertain. There are 14 residues in the CDR3. CDR1 GTSNPN and CDR2 SVGIG come from the germline V gene (reference sequence). V lost 4 bases, J lost 7 bases, and 19 bases lay in between. CDR3 bases: TGTGCCTGGACCGGGGAAGCCCGTCGTGGTGAAGCTTTCTTT. Amino acid sequence: CAWTGEARRGEAFF. Based on the CDR3 plus reference TRBV30 and TRBJ1-1, the full variable domain is SQTIHQWPATLVQPVGSPLSLECTVEGTSNPNLYWYRQAAGRGLQLLFYSVGIGQISSEVPQNLSASRPQDRQFILSSKKLLLSDSGFYLCAWTGEARRGEAFFGQGTRLTVV.

The J gene is TRBJ2-3, the V gene TRBV7-2, with 9 bases identical to TRBD2. CDR1 and CDR2 from the germline V gene are SGHTA and FQGNSA. The length of the CDR3 is 15 residues. With 8 bases clipped from V and 1 base from J, the junction kept 7 bases outside the gene matches. CDR3 in amino acids: CASDISGSGTDTQYF. DNA for the CDR3: TGTGCCAGCGACATTAGCGGGAGCGGCACAGATACGCAGTATTTT.

This clone showed up just a few times. This sequence joins TRBV7-9 and TRBJ2-1; no clear D. Germline V gives CDR1 SEHNR, CDR2 FQNEAQ (reference sequence). Trimming stripped 0 bases from V and 6 bases from J, with 12 bases between. The CDR3 sequence is 15 residues long. The CDR3 reads CASSLATGASNEQFF. The CDR3 nucleotides are TGTGCCAGCAGCTTAGCAACTGGTGCGTCCAATGAGCAGTTCTTC.

The chain uses TRBV9 and TRBJ2-1; perhaps TRBD2 as D (6 bases). CDR1 SGDLS and CDR2 YYNGEE come from the germline V gene. V gave up 0 bases and J gave up 6 bases, with 13 bases separating them. This CDR3 region has 15 residues. The CDR3 DNA follows: TGTGCCAGCAGCGTAGTAACGGGAGTAGTCAATGAGCAGTTCTTC. Amino acids: CASSVVTGVVNEQFF.

The chain uses TRBV7-2 and TRBJ2-7; 11 bases are a match to TRBD2. Germline V CDR1 and CDR2: SGHTA, FQGNSA. Germline trimming cut 2 bases from V and 0 bases from J; bases unmatched to any gene: 6. The CDR3 contains 17 residues. The CDR3 region is CASSLRPSGRSSYEQYF. CDR3 sequence (DNA): TGTGCCAGCAGCTTAAGGCCTAGCGGGAGGAGCTCCTACGAGCAGTACTTC.

The CDR3 DNA is TGCAGCGTCCCCCGGTGGATAGCCAAAAACATTCAGTACTTC. This encodes CSVPRWIAKNIQYF. V is TRBV29-1 and J is TRBJ2-4; D unresolved. Per germline, CDR1 SQVTM and CDR2 ANQGSEA. Trimming took 6 bases from V and 0 from J, leaving 12 bases between them. The CDR3 contains 14 residues.

This clone was detected a few times. The chain employs TRBV29-1 and TRBJ1-2, with 7 nucleotides matching TRBD1. The trim removed 4 bases at V and 2 bases at J, leaving 7 bases unmatched. Germline assignment: CDR1 SQVTM and CDR2 ANQGSEA. CDR3 size: 14 residues. DNA of the CDR3: TGCAGCGTTGCGCCCGGGACAGACAACTATGGCTACACCTTC. Translated, it gives CSVAPGTDNYGYTF.

The V and J genes are TRBV7-2 and TRBJ1-2; 7 nucleotides line up with TRBD1. With 5 bases clipped from V and 7 bases from J, the junction kept 13 bases outside the gene matches. This CDR3 comprises 15 residues. Germline V gene lookup returns CDR1 SGHTA and CDR2 FQGNSA. The CDR3 here is CASSTSTGLPPGYTF. The CDR3, as DNA: TGTGCCAGCAGCACATCGACAGGGCTCCCTCCTGGCTACACCTTC.

The chain links TRBV7-9 to TRBJ2-3; TRBD1 agrees at 8 bases. Trimming took 1 base from V and 2 from J; bases not matched to a gene: 5. This CDR3 has 16 residues. Germline CDR1 and CDR2: SEHNR and FQNEAQ (reference sequence). The CDR3 here is CASSLDGQGFTDTQYF. The CDR3 nucleotides read TGTGCCAGCAGCTTAGACGGACAGGGATTCACAGATACGCAGTATTTT.

The chain links TRBV7-2 to TRBJ2-1; the D gene could be TRBD1 or TRBD2 (6 bases each). The V end lost 1 base, the J end lost 6 bases, and 16 bases lay between the germline ends. The CDR3 consists of 16 residues. Germline-derived CDR1 and CDR2 are SGHTA and FQGNSA. The CDR3 loop is CASSLGGAFGANEQFF. CDR3 sequence (DNA): TGTGCCAGCAGCTTAGGGGGGGCCTTCGGTGCCAATGAGCAGTTCTTC.

The chain links TRBV7-2 to TRBJ2-1, with D uncertain. The germline CDR1 and CDR2 sequences are SGHTA and FQGNSA. There are 14 residues in the CDR3. With 5 bases removed from V and 3 bases from J, the gap between germline ends came to 11 bases. The CDR3 region is CASSPSTSYNEQFF. Here the CDR3 DNA reads TGTGCCAGCAGCCCCTCGACCAGCTACAATGAGCAGTTCTTC.

There are a few counts of this clone. The chain uses TRBV30 and TRBJ2-7; 9 bases align to TRBD1. Losses at the gene ends were 8 bases for V and 2 bases for J; bases not matched to a gene: 7. Germline values: CDR1 GTSNPN, CDR2 SVGIG (reference sequence). The CDR3 covers 13 residues. DNA for the CDR3: TGTGCCGGTCACAGGGGGCCGCCCTACGAGCAGTACTTC. Residues: CAGHRGPPYEQYF.

The chain combines TRBV29-1 with TRBJ2-5; the D is unclear. The CDR3 has 11 residues. V was clipped by 4 bases and J by 7 bases, with 10 bases between them. The germline V gene encodes CDR1 SQVTM and CDR2 ANQGSEA. CDR3 protein: CSVGGPATQYF. The CDR3 coding sequence is TGCAGCGTTGGTGGCCCCGCGACCCAGTACTTC.